This T cell receptor (beta chain) was sequenced for a study of T cell changes during pregnancy in multiple sclerosis. Germline trimming cut 2 bases from V and 5 bases from J; bases unmatched to any gene: 3. This CDR3 comprises 14 residues. CDR1 is SGDLS, CDR2 YYNGEE, per germline. Assay used: immunoSEQ multiplex PCR; TCRdb lists only in-frame clones, some missing. The sample contains 65,000 to 75,000 clones, over 85% of which appear only once. The source was peripheral blood, collected after pregnancy. The chain uses TRBV9 and TRBJ2-2; 7 nucleotides match TRBD1. This receptor was taken from a female donor in good health, enrolled as a control in a pregnancy study. CDR3 nucleotide sequence: TGTGCCAGCAGCGTGCCAGGGGGAACCGGGGAGCTGTTTTTT. Translation: CASSVPGGTGELFF.